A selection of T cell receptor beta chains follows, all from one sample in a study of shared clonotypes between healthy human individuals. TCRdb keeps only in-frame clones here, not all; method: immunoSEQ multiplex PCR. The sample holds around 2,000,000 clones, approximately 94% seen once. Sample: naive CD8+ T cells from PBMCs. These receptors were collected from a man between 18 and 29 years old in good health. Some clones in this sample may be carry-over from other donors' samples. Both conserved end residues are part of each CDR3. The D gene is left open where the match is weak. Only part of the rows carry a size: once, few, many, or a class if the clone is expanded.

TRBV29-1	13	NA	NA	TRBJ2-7	TGCAGCGTTGAACACAGGGAGTCCTACGAGCAGTACTTC	CSVEHRESYEQYF
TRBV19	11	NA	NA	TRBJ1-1	TGTGCCAGTAGTATGTTTGGCAAAGCTTTCTTT	CASSMFGKAFF
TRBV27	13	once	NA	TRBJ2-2	TGTGGAAGCGGACAGATGAACACCGGGGAGCTGTTTTTT	CGSGQMNTGELFF
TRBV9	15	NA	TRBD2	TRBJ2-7	TGTGCCAGCTCGGTCGAGCGGGAGGGCCGAAGGGAGCAGTACTTC	CASSVEREGRREQYF
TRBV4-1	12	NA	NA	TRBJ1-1	TGCGCCAGCAGCCAGAAAAACACTGAAGCTTTCTTT	CASSQKNTEAFF
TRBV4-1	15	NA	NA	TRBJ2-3	TGCGCCAGCAGCCAAAACAGGAGGCCATTAGATACGCAGTATTTT	CASSQNRRPLDTQYF
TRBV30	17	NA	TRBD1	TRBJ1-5	TGTGCCTGGAGTCCGGCGGAGGGGGCTTATAGCAATCAGCCCCAGCATTTT	CAWSPAEGAYSNQPQHF
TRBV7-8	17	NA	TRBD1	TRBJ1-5	TGTGCCAGCAGCTCTACCCTCATGACAGGGCCGGGGCAGCCCCAGCATTTT	CASSSTLMTGPGQPQHF
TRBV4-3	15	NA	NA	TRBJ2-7	TGCGCCAGCAGCCAAGAAGGGGGAGCCTTCTACGAGCAGTACTTC	CASSQEGGAFYEQYF
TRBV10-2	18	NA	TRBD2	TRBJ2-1	TGCGCCAGCAGTGAAGGGAGCCTTGCGGGAGTGTTATACAATGAGCAGTTCTTC	CASSEGSLAGVLYNEQFF
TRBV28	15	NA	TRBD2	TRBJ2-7	TGTGCCAGCAGCTTTCCAGCGGGAGGGACCTACGAGCAGTACTTC	CASSFPAGGTYEQYF
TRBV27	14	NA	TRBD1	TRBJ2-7	TGTGCCAGCTCTTTGAAGGGACAGGCCTACGAGCAGTACTTC	CASSLKGQAYEQYF
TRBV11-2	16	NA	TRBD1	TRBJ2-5	TGTGCCAGCAGCTTAGATCGGAGACAGGGTCGGGAGACCCAGTACTTC	CASSLDRRQGRETQYF
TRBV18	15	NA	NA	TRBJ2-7	TGTGCCAGCTCACCACCTAAGGACGGGACCTACGAGCAGTACTTC	CASSPPKDGTYEQYF
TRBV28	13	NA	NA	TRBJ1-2	TGTGCCAGCAGCCTAGAGAGTAACTATGGCTACACCTTC	CASSLESNYGYTF
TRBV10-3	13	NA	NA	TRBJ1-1	TGTGCCATCAAAGAGGCTATGAACACTGAAGCTTTCTTT	CAIKEAMNTEAFF
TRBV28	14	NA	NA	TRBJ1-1	TGTGCCCGCTCTGTTGAGGGGGAGAGGACTGAAGCTTTCTTT	CARSVEGERTEAFF
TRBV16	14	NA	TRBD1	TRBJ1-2	TGTGCCAGCAGCCCCGGGACAGGGACGTTTGGCTACACCTTC	CASSPGTGTFGYTF
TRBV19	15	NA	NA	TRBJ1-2	TGTGCCAGCAAGACTTGGGACACGGCTAGTGAGCGCGACACCTTC	CASKTWDTASERDTF
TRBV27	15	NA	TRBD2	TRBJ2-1	TGTGCCAGCAGTTTAAGGAGCGGGACTCGAAATGAGCAGTTCTTC	CASSLRSGTRNEQFF
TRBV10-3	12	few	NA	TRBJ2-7	TGTGCCATCACCCGGGGGGCATACGAGCAGTACTTC	CAITRGAYEQYF
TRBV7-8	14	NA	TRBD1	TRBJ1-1	TGTGCCAGCAGCCCTAGGACAGGGGCACGTGAAGCTTTCTTT	CASSPRTGAREAFF
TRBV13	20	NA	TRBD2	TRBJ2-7	TGTGCCAGCAGCTCACGAACGGGACTAGCGGGAGGGCCGATCACGTACGAGCAGTACTTC	CASSSRTGLAGGPITYEQYF
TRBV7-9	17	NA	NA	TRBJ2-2	TGTGCCAGCAGCTTAGCGCGGCAACAGGACTACACCGGGGAGCTGTTTTTT	CASSLARQQDYTGELFF
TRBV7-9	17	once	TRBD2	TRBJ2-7	TGTGCCAGCAGCCCTCACGAATGGACTAGCGGGAGCCACGAGCAGTACTTC	CASSPHEWTSGSHEQYF
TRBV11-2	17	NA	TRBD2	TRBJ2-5	TGTGCCAGCAGCTTAGTGATTCGGGAGGGCCGAGGAGAGACCCAGTACTTC	CASSLVIREGRGETQYF
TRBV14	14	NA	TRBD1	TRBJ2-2	TGTGCCAGCAGCCCAGGGGGATCCCCCGGGGAGCTGTTTTTT	CASSPGGSPGELFF
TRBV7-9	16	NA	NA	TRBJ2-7	TGTGCCAGCAGCTTTGTAACCGGGACGGTCTCCTACGAGCAGTACTTC	CASSFVTGTVSYEQYF
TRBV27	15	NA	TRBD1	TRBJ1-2	TGTGCCAGCAGTTTATCGTCAGGGGGCGTCTATGGCTACACCTTC	CASSLSSGGVYGYTF
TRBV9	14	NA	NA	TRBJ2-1	TGTGCCAGCAGCGTAGGGGCCAAGGGCTATGAGCAGTTCTTC	CASSVGAKGYEQFF
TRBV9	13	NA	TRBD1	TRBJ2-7	TGTGCCAGCAGCGAGGCAGGGGGTTACGAGCAGTACTTC	CASSEAGGYEQYF
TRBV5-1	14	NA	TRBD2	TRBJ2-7	TGCGCCAGCAGCCTGGGACAGACTAGCGGCGAGCAGTACTTC	CASSLGQTSGEQYF
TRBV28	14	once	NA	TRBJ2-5	TGTGCCAGCACTGGACTCCAGTTAGAAGAGACCCAGTACTTC	CASTGLQLEETQYF
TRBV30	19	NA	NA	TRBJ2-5	TGTGCCTGGAGTGTACTGAGGGAGTACCAGTTGAGGGGATTCAAGACCCAGTACTTC	CAWSVLREYQLRGFKTQYF
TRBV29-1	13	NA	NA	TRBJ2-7	TGCAGTTTTCGGGATCTATTAACCTACGAGCAGTACTTC	CSFRDLLTYEQYF
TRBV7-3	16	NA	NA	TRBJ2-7	TGTGCCAGCAGCTTAAGCGGGACACCGAGCTCCTACGAGCAGTACTTC	CASSLSGTPSSYEQYF
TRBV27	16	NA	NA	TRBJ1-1	TGTGCCAGCAGCCCCGACCGCGAGGGTACGGACACTGAAGCTTTCTTT	CASSPDREGTDTEAFF
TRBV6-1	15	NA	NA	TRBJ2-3	TGTGCCAGCGGGGGCGTCGGACAGTGGTCAGATACGCAGTATTTT	CASGGVGQWSDTQYF
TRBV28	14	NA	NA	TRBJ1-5	TGTGCCAGCAGGGCTGGTTATAGCAATCAGCCCCAGCATTTT	CASRAGYSNQPQHF
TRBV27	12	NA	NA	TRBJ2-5	TGTGCCAGCAGAACTCCGGGAGAGACCCAGTACTTC	CASRTPGETQYF
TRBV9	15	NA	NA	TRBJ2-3	TGTGCCAGCAGCGTAGGTGGGGGAGGTGCAGATACGCAGTATTTT	CASSVGGGGADTQYF
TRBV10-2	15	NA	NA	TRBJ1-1	TGCGCCAGCAAGATAGACGGCAGGGGTGGGACTGAAGCTTTCTTT	CASKIDGRGGTEAFF
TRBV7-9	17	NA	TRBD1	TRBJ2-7	TGTGCCAGCAGCCTGCCTCCGGGACAGGGGGGATCCTACGAGCAGTACTTC	CASSLPPGQGGSYEQYF
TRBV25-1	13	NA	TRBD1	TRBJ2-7	TGTGCCTCCCAGGCAGGGGGCTCCAACGAGCAGTACTTC	CASQAGGSNEQYF
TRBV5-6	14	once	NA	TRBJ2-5	TGTGCCAGCAGCTTTGGGGGAGGACAAGAGACCCAGTACTTC	CASSFGGGQETQYF
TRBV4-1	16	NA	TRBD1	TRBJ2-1	TGCGCCAGCAGCCAAGCAACGGGACAGGGGGTTAATGAGCAGTTCTTC	CASSQATGQGVNEQFF
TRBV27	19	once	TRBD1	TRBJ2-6	TGTGCCAGCAGTTTATCTCCCGGGGCAGGGGGAACGGGGGCCAACGTCCTGACTTTC	CASSLSPGAGGTGANVLTF